This TCR beta chain stems from a study of CD8 T cells in Susac syndrome. Overall study results and limits: The study recognized that the number of individuals in its TCR sequencing and HLA analysis was relatively small.

CDR1 and CDR2 from the germline V gene are KGHDR and SFDVKD. This CDR3 contains 15 residues. V dropped 4 bases and J dropped 4; count of bases not matched to a gene: 3. A word on this clonotype: The antigen remains unidentified.

Recently defined diagnostic criteria classed the Susac syndrome patients as definite or probable. Reverse transcription used about 0.5 to 1 ug RNA and random hexamers. TCRdb analysed the immunoSEQ multiplex PCR reads with MiXCR anew, one entry per CDR3 protein. The data hold some 130,000 distinct CDR3 sequences, with 95% observed a single time. This clonotype was obtained from a human donor with Susac syndrome. Sequencing was carried out using CD8+ T cells from PBMCs. The J gene is TRBJ2-1, the V gene TRBV24-1; 10 bases match TRBD2. CDR3 loop: CATSEQAGGYNEQFF. The CDR3 DNA reads TGTGCCACCAGTGAGCAAGCGGGAGGGTACAATGAGCAGTTCTTC.